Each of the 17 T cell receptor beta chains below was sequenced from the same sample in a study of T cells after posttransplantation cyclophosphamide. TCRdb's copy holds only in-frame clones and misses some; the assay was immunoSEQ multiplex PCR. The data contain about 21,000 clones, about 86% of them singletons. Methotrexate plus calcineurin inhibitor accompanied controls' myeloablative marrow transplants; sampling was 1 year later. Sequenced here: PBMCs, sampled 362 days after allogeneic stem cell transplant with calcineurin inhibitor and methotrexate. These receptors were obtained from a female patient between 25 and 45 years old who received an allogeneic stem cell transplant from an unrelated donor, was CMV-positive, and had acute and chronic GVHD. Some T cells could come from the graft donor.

CDR3: CASSEFKDFNTEAFF. The DNA for the CDR3 is TGTGCCAGCAGTGAATTTAAGGACTTTAACACTGAAGCTTTCTTT. This sequence joins TRBV25-1 and TRBJ1-1; D call uncertain. The CDR3 has 15 residues. Per the germline V gene, CDR1 is MGHDK and CDR2 is SYGVNS. V was cut by 1 base and J by 2 bases, with 11 bases left in between.

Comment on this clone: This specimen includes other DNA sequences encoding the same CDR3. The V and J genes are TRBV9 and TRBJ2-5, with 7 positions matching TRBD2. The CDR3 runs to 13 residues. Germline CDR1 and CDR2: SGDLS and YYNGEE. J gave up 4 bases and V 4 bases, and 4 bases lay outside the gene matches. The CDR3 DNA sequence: TGTGCCAGCAGCACCACGGGGGGAGAGACCCAGTACTTC. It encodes CASSTTGGETQYF.

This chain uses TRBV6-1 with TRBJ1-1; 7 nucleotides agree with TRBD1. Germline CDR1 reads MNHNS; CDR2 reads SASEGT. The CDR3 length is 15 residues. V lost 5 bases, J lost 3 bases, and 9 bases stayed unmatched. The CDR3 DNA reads TGTGCCAGCAGTAGGCGACAGGGAGAGGACACTGAAGCTTTCTTT. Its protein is CASSRRQGEDTEAFF.

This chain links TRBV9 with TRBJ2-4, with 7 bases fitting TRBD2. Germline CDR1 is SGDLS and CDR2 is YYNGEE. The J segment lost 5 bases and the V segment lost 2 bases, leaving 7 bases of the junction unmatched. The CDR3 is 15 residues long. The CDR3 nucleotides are TGTGCCAGCAGCGTCCAAGCGGGAAGCCAAAACATTCAGTACTTC. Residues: CASSVQAGSQNIQYF.

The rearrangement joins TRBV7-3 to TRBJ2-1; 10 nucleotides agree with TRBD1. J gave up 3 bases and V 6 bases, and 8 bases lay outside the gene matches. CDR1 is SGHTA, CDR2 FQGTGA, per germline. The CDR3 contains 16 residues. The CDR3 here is CASSPNRDRGYNEQFF. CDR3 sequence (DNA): TGTGCCAGCAGTCCTAACCGGGACAGGGGCTACAATGAGCAGTTCTTC.

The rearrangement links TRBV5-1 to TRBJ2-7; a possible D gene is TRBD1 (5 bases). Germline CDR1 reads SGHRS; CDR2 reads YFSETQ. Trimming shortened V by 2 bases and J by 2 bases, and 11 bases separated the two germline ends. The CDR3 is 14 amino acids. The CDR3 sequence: CASSFPGSAYEQYF. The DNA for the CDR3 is TGCGCCAGCAGCTTCCCAGGGTCCGCCTACGAGCAGTACTTC.

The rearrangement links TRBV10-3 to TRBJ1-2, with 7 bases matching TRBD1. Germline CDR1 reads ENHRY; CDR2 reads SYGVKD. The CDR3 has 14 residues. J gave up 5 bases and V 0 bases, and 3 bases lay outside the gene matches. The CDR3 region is CAISESAQGYGYTF. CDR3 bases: TGTGCCATCAGTGAGTCTGCACAGGGGTATGGCTACACCTTC.

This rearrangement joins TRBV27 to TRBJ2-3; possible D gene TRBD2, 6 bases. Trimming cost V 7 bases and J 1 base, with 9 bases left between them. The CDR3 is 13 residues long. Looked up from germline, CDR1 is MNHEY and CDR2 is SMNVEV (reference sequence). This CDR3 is CASNGGGTDTQYF. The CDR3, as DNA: TGTGCCAGCAATGGAGGGGGCACAGATACGCAGTATTTT.

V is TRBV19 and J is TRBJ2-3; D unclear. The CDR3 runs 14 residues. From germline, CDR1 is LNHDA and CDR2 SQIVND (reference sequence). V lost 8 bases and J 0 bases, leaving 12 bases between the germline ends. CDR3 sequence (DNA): TGTGCCAGTGACGAGGTCCCCAGCACAGATACGCAGTATTTT. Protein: CASDEVPSTDTQYF.

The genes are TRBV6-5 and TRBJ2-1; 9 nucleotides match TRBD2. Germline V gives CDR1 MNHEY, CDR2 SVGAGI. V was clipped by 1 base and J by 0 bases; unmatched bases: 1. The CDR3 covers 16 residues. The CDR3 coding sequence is TGTGCCAGCAGTTACTGGCGGGAGGGCTCCTACAATGAGCAGTTCTTC. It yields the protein CASSYWREGSYNEQFF.

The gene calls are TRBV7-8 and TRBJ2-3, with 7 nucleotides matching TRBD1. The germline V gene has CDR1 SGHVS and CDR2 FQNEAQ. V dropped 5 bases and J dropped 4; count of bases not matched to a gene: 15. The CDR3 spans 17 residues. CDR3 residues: CASSPQPRQGISDTQYF. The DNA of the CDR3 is TGTGCCAGCAGCCCCCAGCCGAGACAGGGAATATCAGATACGCAGTATTTT.

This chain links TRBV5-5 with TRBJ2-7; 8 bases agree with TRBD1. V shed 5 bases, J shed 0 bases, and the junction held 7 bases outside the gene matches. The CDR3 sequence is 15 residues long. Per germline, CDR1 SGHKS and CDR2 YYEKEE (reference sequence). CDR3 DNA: TGTGCCAGCAGTTACCGACAGGGGAGCTCCTACGAGCAGTACTTC. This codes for CASSYRQGSSYEQYF. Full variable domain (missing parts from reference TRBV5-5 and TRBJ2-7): DAGVTQSPTHLIKTRGQQVTLRCSPISGHKSVSWYQQVLGQGPQFIFQYYEKEERGRGNFPDRFSARQFPNYSSELNVNALLLGDSALYLCASSYRQGSSYEQYFGPGTRLTVT.

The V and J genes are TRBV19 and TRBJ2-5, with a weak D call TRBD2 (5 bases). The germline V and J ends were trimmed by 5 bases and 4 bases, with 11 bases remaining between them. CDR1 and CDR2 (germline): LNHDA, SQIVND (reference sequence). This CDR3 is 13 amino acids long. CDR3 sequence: CASSFGLGETQYF. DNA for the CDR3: TGTGCCAGTAGTTTCGGACTCGGAGAGACCCAGTACTTC.

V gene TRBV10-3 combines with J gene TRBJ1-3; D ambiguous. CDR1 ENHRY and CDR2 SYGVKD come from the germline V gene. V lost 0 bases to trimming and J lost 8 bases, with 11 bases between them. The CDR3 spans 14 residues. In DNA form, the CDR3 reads TGTGCCATCAGTGAGTCGGGCCTCGGGGACACCATATATTTT. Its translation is CAISESGLGDTIYF.

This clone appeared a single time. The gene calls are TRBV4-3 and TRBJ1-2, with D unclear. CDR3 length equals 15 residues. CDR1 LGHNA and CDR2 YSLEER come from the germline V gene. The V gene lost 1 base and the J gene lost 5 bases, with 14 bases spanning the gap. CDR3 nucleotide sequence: TGCGCCAGCAGCCAAGCTTTGGCGGGAGGATATGGCTACACCTTC. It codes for CASSQALAGGYGYTF.

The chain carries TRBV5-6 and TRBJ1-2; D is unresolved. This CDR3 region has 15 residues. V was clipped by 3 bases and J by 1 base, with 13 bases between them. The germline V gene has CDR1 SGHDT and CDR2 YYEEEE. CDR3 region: CASSSLGGVNYGYTF. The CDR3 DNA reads TGTGCCAGCAGCTCTTTGGGTGGAGTTAACTATGGCTACACCTTC.

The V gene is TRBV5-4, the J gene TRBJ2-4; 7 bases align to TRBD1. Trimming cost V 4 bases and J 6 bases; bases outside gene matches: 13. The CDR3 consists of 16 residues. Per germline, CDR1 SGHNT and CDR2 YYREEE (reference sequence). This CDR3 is CASSLLIGQGVNIQYF. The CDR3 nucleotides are TGTGCCAGCAGCCTTCTCATCGGGCAGGGGGTAAACATTCAGTACTTC.